Below are 6 T cell receptor beta chains sequenced from a single sample in a study of blood T cell repertoires in COVID-19 (dated by TCRdb to about 2020). Library creation used the immunoSEQ multiplex PCR assay. Drawn from immuneACCESS, this table holds only the in-frame rearrangements with V and J called that TCRdb kept. Clones are partly lost; checked studies trace under half to an unresolved V gene and leave the rest unexplained. A total of 150,000 to 200,000 clones appear in this sample, roughly 90% of them only once. 6% to 8.5% of the sample belongs to the ten largest clones. Material: PBMCs or T cells enriched from blood (not recorded which). These receptors all stem from a woman in her 50s who had recovered from COVID-19.

The chain carries TRBV19 and TRBJ1-4, with 7 bases matching TRBD1. Trimming removed 3 bases from V and 7 bases from J; junction bases left unmatched: 8. CDR1 is LNHDA and CDR2 is SQIVND in the germline V gene (reference sequence). The CDR3 extends over 15 amino acids. The CDR3 region is CASSIGGQQFEKLFF. CDR3 nucleotides: TGTGCCAGTAGTATCGGGGGACAGCAGTTTGAAAAACTGTTTTTT. Filled out from reference TRBV19 and TRBJ1-4, the complete variable domain reads DGGITQSPKYLFRKEGQNVTLSCEQNLNHDAMYWYRQDPGQGLRLIYYSQIVNDFQKGDIAEGYSVSREKKESFPLTVTSAQKNPTAFYLCASSIGGQQFEKLFFGSGTQLSVL.

This clone was observed a single time. The genes are TRBV6-5 and TRBJ2-7, with 8 bases that match TRBD1. The CDR3 loop spans 12 amino acids. J was trimmed by 2 bases and V by 8 bases; bases with no gene match: 2. Germline CDR1 is MNHEY and CDR2 is SVGAGI. As DNA, the CDR3 is TGTGCCAGCCGGGACAGGACCTACGAGCAGTACTTC. It specifies CASRDRTYEQYF.

The chain is built from TRBV2 and TRBJ2-2; perhaps TRBD2 as D (5 bases). Trimming removed 3 bases from V and 5 bases from J, with 10 bases in between. The CDR3 loop spans 14 amino acids. Germline V gene data show CDR1 as SNHLY and CDR2 as FYNNEI. DNA of the CDR3: TGTGCCAGCAGTGATCGGACGGGGACCGGGGAGCTGTTTTTT. It encodes CASSDRTGTGELFF.

The V and J genes are TRBV6-5 and TRBJ1-3; the D gene is possibly TRBD1 (5 bases). The CDR3 spans 16 residues. Trimming pared 4 bases from V and 0 bases from J, leaving 13 bases between. Germline V gene data show CDR1 as MNHEY and CDR2 as SVGAGI. The chain's CDR3 is CASSLNRDFSGNTIYF. The CDR3, as DNA: TGTGCCAGCAGTTTGAACCGGGACTTCTCTGGAAACACCATATATTTT.

The chain is built from TRBV21-1 and TRBJ2-5; the D call of TRBD2 is as the table states it, not checked on the DNA. TRBV21-1 is recorded as a pseudogene. The CDR3 has 17 amino acids. CDR3 loop: CASSNPPPSSAVETQYF. The CDR3 DNA reads as TGTGCCAGCAGCAACCCGCCCCCAAGTTCTGCGGTAGAGACCCAGTACTTC.

This sequence joins TRBV12-3 or TRBV12-4 and TRBJ2-7, with 10 bases that match TRBD1. CDR3 size: 13 residues. With V trimmed by 5 bases and J by 6 bases, 4 bases remained unmatched. CDR3 amino acids: CASSIGQGGEQYF. In DNA, the CDR3 is TGTGCCAGCAGTATAGGACAGGGGGGCGAGCAGTACTTC.